The present T cell receptor (beta chain) was sequenced within a study of T cells in localized non-small cell lung cancer. Measured with immunoSEQ multiplex PCR; TCRdb has only the in-frame clones, and not every one. The data contain fewer than 100,000 clones, approximately 86% of them seen just once; the ten biggest clones take up around 15%. The CDR3 totals 17 residues. Trimming took off 5 bases at V and 6 bases at J, with 23 bases between the two ends. Germline V gives CDR1 LGHNA, CDR2 YNFKEQ. This clone was found once. The specimen comprised peripheral blood, sampled before any cancer treatment. This chain joins TRBV4-2 and TRBJ2-1; TRBD1 or TRBD2 may be the D gene (5 bases each). This sequence was found in a man aged 40-75 years with stage I squamous cell lung carcinoma. CDR3 amino acids: CASSTHPGPQGRNEQFF. The CDR3 DNA follows: TGTGCCAGCAGCACCCACCCGGGACCCCAAGGTCGCAATGAGCAGTTCTTC.